These 5 T cell receptor beta chains were sequenced from one sample in a study of CD8+ T cells in alopecia areata (dated by TCRdb to the late 2010s). This specimen's treatment or condition label, per the study, means: oral pan-JAK inhibitor, 5-10 mg twice daily. The library was obtained by the immunoSEQ multiplex PCR assay. RNA was extracted from all samples and reverse transcribed into cDNA as template for TCR sequencing. TCRdb provides this immuneACCESS table in a form limited to in-frame rearrangements. Some clones are lacking; in checked studies, under half of them reflect an unresolved V gene, and why the rest are absent is not known. The sample table shows more than 150,000 clones, and around 49% are seen once. The ten largest make up around 10% of the sample. Specimen: CD8+ T cells sorted from blood, collected between weeks 51 and 52, from a patient treated with tofacitinib. These receptors were collected from a human donor with alopecia areata.

The genes are TRBV4-2 and TRBJ2-5; TRBD2 matches at 10 bases. This CDR3 has 14 residues. Unmatched junction bases numbered 2, after V lost 4 bases and J lost 3 bases. CDR1 is LGHNA and CDR2 is YNFKEQ in the germline V gene. The CDR3 here is CASSRGLAEETQYF. CDR3 nucleotides: TGTGCCAGCAGCCGAGGACTAGCGGAAGAGACCCAGTACTTC.

This clone was found a few times. This CDR3 is CASTHTGGSYEQYF. CDR3 DNA sequence: TGTGCCAGCACCCACACGGGGGGGAGTTACGAGCAGTACTTC. This chain links TRBV6-5 with TRBJ2-7, with 8 bases that match TRBD2. With 7 bases clipped from V and 4 bases from J, the junction kept 9 bases outside the gene matches. CDR1 is MNHEY and CDR2 is SVGAGI in the germline V gene. The CDR3 is made up of 14 amino acids.

CDR3 sequence: CASSSRDGSYEQYF. CDR3 DNA sequence: TGTGCCAGCAGCTCACGGGACGGCTCCTACGAGCAGTACTTC. V and J are TRBV7-9 and TRBJ2-7; the D call may be TRBD1 or TRBD2 (5 bases each). Trimming removed 4 bases at V and 0 bases at J, with 10 bases between. CDR1 and CDR2 (germline): SEHNR, FQNEAQ (reference sequence). This CDR3 spans 14 amino acids.

This sequence joins TRBV27 and TRBJ2-2; possibly TRBD2 for D (7 bases). The germline gives CDR1 MNHEY, CDR2 SMNVEV (reference sequence). This CDR3 comprises 17 residues. Trimming removed 3 bases from V and 0 bases from J, with 14 bases in between. CDR3 residues: CASSFGPGGPNTGELFF. In nucleotides, the CDR3 is TGTGCCAGCAGTTTCGGTCCCGGGGGGCCGAACACCGGGGAGCTGTTTTTT.

This clone was counted between two and nine times. The genes are TRBV5-1 and TRBJ2-1; TRBD1 matches 7 bases. The CDR3 contains 16 residues. Germline trimming cut 0 bases from V and 4 bases from J; bases unmatched to any gene: 7. Germline V gene data show CDR1 as SGHRS and CDR2 as YFSETQ. The CDR3 nucleotides are TGCGCCAGCAGCTTGGAATCGGGACAGATATACAATGAGCAGTTCTTC. It translates to CASSLESGQIYNEQFF.